A selection of T cell receptor beta chains follows, all from one sample in a study of shared clonotypes between healthy human individuals. Only in-frame clones appear in the TCRdb table, and some are missing; sequencing was by immunoSEQ multiplex PCR. The sample lists millions of clones, 90% to 95% occurring once. The sequenced sample was naive CD8+ T cells from PBMCs. The receptor source for this set is a man between 18 and 29 years old in good health. Some clones in this sample may be carry-over from other donors' samples. Each CDR3 is given with its conserved first and last residue. The order of the fields is V gene, clone size, J gene, D gene, CDR3 protein, CDR3 DNA. D genes are given only for firm matches. Not all rows give a size; the values are once, few, many and, for expanded clones, a class.

>TRBV13|-|TRBJ2-7|TRBD2
CASSHGTSGEQYF
TGTGCCAGCAGCCACGGGACTAGCGGGGAGCAGTACTTC
>TRBV18|-|TRBJ1-4|TRBD1
CASSPQTGTESEKLFF
TGTGCCAGCTCACCGCAAACCGGGACAGAGAGCGAAAAACTGTTTTTT
>TRBV27|-|TRBJ2-7|TRBD2
CASSLTGGPISYEQYF
TGTGCCAGCAGTTTGACGGGGGGACCAATATCCTACGAGCAGTACTTC
>TRBV7-9|-|TRBJ1-5|TRBD1
CASSTGQEPLAQHF
TGTGCCAGCAGCACGGGACAGGAGCCCTTGGCCCAGCATTTT
>TRBV7-3|-|TRBJ2-1|TRBD2
CASSQGTSLANEQFF
TGTGCCAGCAGCCAAGGGACTAGTCTGGCCAATGAGCAGTTCTTC
>TRBV28|-|TRBJ2-1|TRBD2
CASSLGLAGGTNEQFF
TGTGCCAGCAGTTTGGGATTAGCGGGAGGAACCAATGAGCAGTTCTTC
>TRBV27|-|TRBJ2-7|-
CASSGSSYEQYF
TGTGCCAGCAGCGGGAGCTCCTACGAGCAGTACTTC
>TRBV2|-|TRBJ1-1|-
CASSEAWTLDRPEAFF
TGTGCCAGCAGTGAAGCATGGACCCTCGACAGGCCCGAAGCTTTCTTT
>TRBV7-9|once|TRBJ2-5|TRBD2
CASSLTTSGRSALETQYF
TGTGCCAGCAGCTTAACAACTAGCGGGAGGTCGGCACTGGAGACCCAGTACTTC
>TRBV7-8|-|TRBJ2-3|TRBD2
CASSLVPPVLAGGDTQYF
TGTGCCAGCAGCTTAGTACCCCCCGTGTTAGCGGGAGGGGATACGCAGTATTTT
>TRBV29-1|-|TRBJ2-5|TRBD1
CSVGEDGTVQETQYF
TGCAGCGTTGGTGAGGACGGGACAGTCCAAGAGACCCAGTACTTC
>TRBV5-4|-|TRBJ2-5|-
CASSLRSRETQYF
TGTGCCAGCAGCTTGCGATCCCGGGAGACCCAGTACTTC
>TRBV2|-|TRBJ2-3|TRBD2
CASRDLTGTSGHTDTQYF
TGTGCCAGCAGAGATCTTACCGGGACTAGCGGACACACAGATACGCAGTATTTT
>TRBV29-1|few|TRBJ1-5|TRBD1
CSVSPTGDGNQPQHF
TGCAGCGTGAGCCCTACAGGGGATGGCAATCAGCCCCAGCATTTT
>TRBV7-9|-|TRBJ2-2|TRBD2
CAKTSDTPNTGELFF
TGTGCCAAAACTAGCGACACTCCGAACACCGGGGAGCTGTTTTTT
>TRBV27|-|TRBJ2-7|TRBD1
CASTTGPGTGTYEQYF
TGTGCCAGCACTACCGGCCCCGGGACAGGCACCTACGAGCAGTACTTC
>TRBV4-1|-|TRBJ2-1|-
CASSHLQGISGKGGNEQFF
TGCGCCAGCAGCCATCTCCAGGGGATCAGCGGGAAAGGTGGTAATGAGCAGTTCTTC
>TRBV5-5|once|TRBJ1-5|-
CASSSWGGQPQHF
TGTGCCAGCAGCAGCTGGGGGGGTCAGCCCCAGCATTTT
>TRBV7-9|-|TRBJ2-1|TRBD2
CASSFPGLASNEQFF
TGTGCCAGCAGCTTTCCGGGACTAGCTAGCAATGAGCAGTTCTTC
>TRBV29-1|-|TRBJ2-5|TRBD2
CSVEWEGTQYF
TGCAGCGTTGAGTGGGAGGGGACCCAGTACTTC
>TRBV19|-|TRBJ2-1|-
CASSIIGPGYNEQFF
TGTGCCAGTAGTATTATCGGCCCGGGCTACAATGAGCAGTTCTTC
>TRBV25-1|-|TRBJ2-5|-
CASSEGTFQETQYF
TGTGCCAGCAGTGAAGGAACATTCCAAGAGACCCAGTACTTC
>TRBV7-9|-|TRBJ2-1|TRBD2
CASSHSRLAGYNEQFF
TGTGCCAGCAGCCACAGTCGACTAGCGGGCTACAATGAGCAGTTCTTC
>TRBV6-5|-|TRBJ2-1|-
CASSYWQASSYNEQFF
TGTGCCAGCAGTTACTGGCAGGCGAGCTCCTACAATGAGCAGTTCTTC
>TRBV7-9|-|TRBJ1-4|-
CASSRGPISSTNEKLFF
TGTGCCAGCAGCCGGGGGCCAATCTCGAGCACTAATGAAAAACTGTTTTTT
>TRBV4-1|-|TRBJ2-2|-
CASSPTFGSRYTGELFF
TGCGCCAGCAGCCCGACCTTCGGGAGTAGGTACACCGGGGAGCTGTTTTTT
>TRBV9|-|TRBJ2-1|-
CASSASADADNEQFF
TGTGCCAGCAGCGCCAGCGCGGATGCGGACAATGAGCAGTTCTTC
>TRBV9|-|TRBJ2-1|-
CASSLNDNEQFF
TGTGCCAGCAGCCTCAACGACAATGAGCAGTTCTTC
>TRBV10-2|-|TRBJ2-3|TRBD1
CASSDRVTDTQYF
TGCGCCAGCAGCGACAGGGTCACAGATACGCAGTATTTT
>TRBV10-1|-|TRBJ2-7|-
CASSGGFGGSIYEQYF
TGCGCCAGCAGTGGGGGCTTTGGCGGTAGTATCTACGAGCAGTACTTC
>TRBV19|-|TRBJ2-1|TRBD1
CASSMGRDSLVHEQFF
TGTGCCAGTAGTATGGGTCGGGACAGCCTAGTCCATGAGCAGTTCTTC
>TRBV27|-|TRBJ2-7|-
CASSLSPGSGTYEQYF
TGTGCCAGCAGTTTATCGCCGGGTAGCGGTACCTACGAGCAGTACTTC
>TRBV6-1|once|TRBJ2-2|-
CASSDLANTGELFF
TGTGCCAGCAGTGATTTGGCTAACACCGGGGAGCTGTTTTTT
>TRBV6-6|-|TRBJ1-3|-
CASSLSFSGNTIYF
TGTGCCAGCAGCCTAAGCTTCTCTGGAAACACCATATATTTT
>TRBV6-1|once|TRBJ2-7|-
CASSESGTYEQYF
TGTGCCAGCAGTGAGTCCGGAACCTACGAGCAGTACTTC
>TRBV27|-|TRBJ1-4|-
CASSLRGDGEKLFF
TGTGCCAGCAGTTTGAGAGGGGACGGGGAAAAACTGTTTTTT
>TRBV4-3|-|TRBJ2-7|TRBD1
CASSEGTGVYEQYF
TGCGCCAGCAGCGAAGGGACAGGGGTCTACGAGCAGTACTTC
>TRBV19|-|TRBJ2-1|-
CASSIGTSINEQFF
TGTGCCAGTAGTATAGGAACTAGCATCAATGAGCAGTTCTTC
>TRBV7-9|-|TRBJ2-1|-
CASSPVSRPYNEQFF
TGTGCCAGCAGCCCCGTCAGTCGGCCCTACAATGAGCAGTTCTTC
>TRBV10-3|-|TRBJ1-1|-
CAISDGRPLTVLNTEAFF
TGTGCCATCAGTGACGGCAGGCCGCTCACGGTACTAAACACTGAAGCTTTCTTT
>TRBV28|once|TRBJ2-6|TRBD1
CASSPPTPRQGAGGANVLTF
TGTGCCAGCAGTCCGCCTACTCCTAGACAGGGGGCGGGAGGGGCCAACGTCCTGACTTTC
>TRBV27|-|TRBJ2-7|TRBD2
CASNIAGAQYEQYF
TGTGCCAGCAACATAGCGGGAGCTCAATACGAGCAGTACTTC
>TRBV28|-|TRBJ2-2|TRBD1
CASSLWGQVLNTGELFF
TGTGCCAGCAGTTTATGGGGACAGGTACTAAACACCGGGGAGCTGTTTTTT
>TRBV6-5|-|TRBJ2-1|TRBD1
CASSYRYRGSYNEQFF
TGTGCCAGCAGTTACCGGTACAGGGGAAGTTACAATGAGCAGTTCTTC
>TRBV9|-|TRBJ2-3|-
CASSVDGYTDTQYF
TGTGCCAGCAGCGTAGACGGATACACAGATACGCAGTATTTT
>TRBV9|-|TRBJ2-2|-
CASSVSRGMNTGELFF
TGTGCCAGCAGCGTAAGTCGCGGAATGAACACCGGGGAGCTGTTTTTT
>TRBV14|-|TRBJ1-3|TRBD1
CASSPGQGARGNTIYF
TGTGCCAGCAGCCCCGGCCAGGGGGCGCGTGGAAACACCATATATTTT
>TRBV11-2|-|TRBJ2-5|-
CASSHLTGPGAQETQYF
TGTGCCAGCAGTCATTTGACCGGGCCCGGGGCCCAAGAGACCCAGTACTTC
>TRBV7-2|-|TRBJ2-5|-
CASSLARVYETQYF
TGTGCCAGCAGCTTAGCCAGGGTGTACGAGACCCAGTACTTC
>TRBV6-5|-|TRBJ2-6|-
CASSYLSTWGANVLTF
TGTGCCAGCAGTTACCTCTCTACTTGGGGGGCCAACGTCCTGACTTTC
>TRBV7-9|few|TRBJ1-2|TRBD1
CASSLEDRAPGYTF
TGTGCCAGCAGCCTCGAGGACAGGGCCCCTGGCTACACCTTC
>TRBV7-9|-|TRBJ2-5|-
CASSSGGLKETQYF
TGTGCCAGCAGCTCCGGCGGGCTCAAAGAGACCCAGTACTTC